Following are 31 T cell receptor beta chains from one sample sequenced in a study of blood T cell repertoires in COVID-19. The table came from immunoSEQ multiplex PCR; TCRdb's copy has only in-frame clones and leaves some out. The sample lists some 200,000 clones, 81% occurring once. Sequencing was done on a sample of PBMCs or T cells enriched from blood (not recorded which). These receptors all stem from a woman aged 50 to 60 with acute COVID-19.

The chain has TRBV28 and TRBJ2-3; TRBD2 agrees at 10 bases. The CDR3 spans 16 residues. Germline CDR1 is MDHEN and CDR2 is SYDVKM. V gave up 2 bases and J gave up 4 bases; unmatched junction bases: 6. The CDR3 bases are TGTGCCAGCAGTTTAGGGCTAGCGGGAGCTGCAGATACGCAGTATTTT. Amino acids: CASSLGLAGAADTQYF.

The rearrangement links TRBV11-3 to TRBJ1-6; 8 nucleotides agree with TRBD1. Germline CDR1 reads SGHNT; CDR2 reads YENEEA. J gave up 7 bases and V 1 base, and 6 bases lay outside the gene matches. The CDR3 consists of 16 residues. The CDR3 loop is CASSLATGGWNSPLHF. Here the CDR3 DNA reads TGTGCCAGCAGCTTAGCCACAGGGGGTTGGAATTCACCCCTCCACTTT.

The chain has TRBV11-2 and TRBJ1-2; TRBD1 might be the D (5 bases). Trimming removed 6 bases from V and 2 bases from J, with 13 bases in between. Germline CDR1 reads SGHAT; CDR2 reads FQNNGV. This CDR3 is built from 14 residues. CDR3 bases: TGTGCCAGCAGGCCCGGGACTGAGAACTATGGCTACACCTTC. It codes for CASRPGTENYGYTF.

This clone has just one count. V and J are TRBV4-1 and TRBJ1-5, with a weak D call TRBD1 (6 bases). V shed 4 bases and J shed 6 bases, with 19 bases lying between them. The CDR3 extends over 16 amino acids. CDR1 MGHRA and CDR2 YSYEKL come from the germline V gene. The CDR3 reads CASSLGHAGAGQPQHF. CDR3 bases: TGCGCCAGCAGCCTGGGACATGCGGGGGCGGGTCAGCCCCAGCATTTT.

J is TRBJ1-1 and V is TRBV28, with a weak D call TRBD1 (5 bases). The CDR3 spans 15 residues. The ends were cut back, 2 bases at V and 3 bases at J, with 13 bases in the middle. Germline CDR1 and CDR2: MDHEN and SYDVKM. The CDR3 bases are TGTGCCAGCAGTTTACTTGCCAGGGTGGACACTGAAGCTTTCTTT. It yields the protein CASSLLARVDTEAFF.

This rearrangement joins TRBV28 to TRBJ2-3; no firm D call. The germline V and J ends were trimmed by 4 bases and 1 base, with 12 bases remaining between them. The CDR3 runs 15 residues. Germline CDR1 reads MDHEN; CDR2 reads SYDVKM. For the CDR3, the DNA is TGTGCCAGCAGTTCGCCTGGTCGAGGCACAGATACGCAGTATTTT. Residues: CASSSPGRGTDTQYF.

V is TRBV28 and J is TRBJ1-6, with D unclear. V lost 7 bases to trimming and J lost 4 bases, with 8 bases between them. From germline, CDR1 is MDHEN and CDR2 SYDVKM. The CDR3 runs to 13 residues. CDR3 sequence (DNA): TGTGCCAGCACTCTGAGGTATAATTCACCCCTCCACTTT. This gives the protein CASTLRYNSPLHF.

V and J are TRBV21-1 and TRBJ2-7; the DNA was not used to check the table's D call, TRBD1. TRBV21-1 is marked as a pseudogene. CDR3 length: 17 amino acids. The CDR3 loop reads CASSKALGRGANYEQYF. CDR3 DNA: TGTGCCAGCAGCAAAGCGTTAGGCAGGGGGGCTAACTACGAGCAGTACTTC.

The rearrangement joins TRBV18 to TRBJ2-5; 7 positions agree with TRBD2. V lost 1 base, J lost 5 bases, and 4 bases stayed unmatched. The germline CDR1 and CDR2 sequences are KGHSH and LQKENI. The CDR3 contains 14 residues. The chain's CDR3 is CASSPRTSGETQYF. DNA of the CDR3: TGTGCCAGCTCACCACGGACTAGTGGGGAGACCCAGTACTTC.

The chain combines TRBV9 with TRBJ2-1, with TRBD2 matching over 12 bases. In germline, CDR1 is SGDLS, CDR2 YYNGEE. CDR3 length: 18 amino acids. V gave up 4 bases and J gave up 7 bases; unmatched junction bases: 15. The CDR3 DNA reads as TGTGCCAGCAGCTCCCCGTCCCCCCTACTAGCGGGGGGTAATGAGCAGTTCTTC. Translating gives CASSSPSPLLAGGNEQFF.

In this sample, this clone turned up once. Here the CDR3 DNA reads TGTGCCAGCAGCGCAGGGGCATATAGCAATCAGCCCCAGCATTTT. Its translation: CASSAGAYSNQPQHF. The chain combines TRBV9 with TRBJ1-5; tentatively, D is TRBD1 (6 bases). Germline-derived CDR1 and CDR2 are SGDLS and YYNGEE. The CDR3 is 15 residues long. The ends were cut back, 3 bases at V and 0 bases at J, with 10 bases in the middle.

This clone is a singleton in its sample. This sequence joins TRBV6-2 or TRBV6-3 and TRBJ2-1; 9 bases fit TRBD2. This CDR3 spans 17 amino acids. The V gene end was trimmed by 6 bases and the J gene end by 4 bases; junction bases not matched to a gene: 13. Germline V gene lookup returns CDR1 MNHEY and CDR2 SVGEGT. CDR3 sequence (DNA): TGTGCCAGCAGCTGGCCCAATACACTAGCGGGTTACAATGAGCAGTTCTTC. This codes for CASSWPNTLAGYNEQFF.

In its sample, this clone was seen a few times. The rearrangement uses TRBV5-1 and TRBJ1-2; unclear D gene. The germline V gene encodes CDR1 SGHRS and CDR2 YFSETQ. There are 13 residues in the CDR3. The V and J ends lost 0 bases and 8 bases respectively, with 11 bases between them. The CDR3 sequence is CASSLDGERGYTF. CDR3 DNA: TGCGCCAGCAGCTTGGACGGTGAAAGAGGCTACACCTTC.

The chain combines TRBV15 with TRBJ2-1; D possibly corresponds to TRBD2 (7 bases). Trimming stripped 1 base from V and 6 bases from J, with 19 bases between. The CDR3 runs 17 residues. Germline CDR1 reads LNHNV; CDR2 reads YYDKDF (reference sequence). The CDR3 sequence is CATSRATGTGGFNEQFF. In DNA form, the CDR3 reads TGTGCCACCAGCAGAGCTACAGGGACGGGGGGTTTCAATGAGCAGTTCTTC.

The CDR3 coding sequence is TGTGCCAGCAGCTCGACCGGGACAGGGAGTCAGCCCCAGCATTTT. Protein: CASSSTGTGSQPQHF. The chain couples TRBV7-9 to TRBJ1-5; 9 bases line up with TRBD1. CDR1 and CDR2 from the germline V gene are SEHNR and FQNEAQ (reference sequence). V gave up 4 bases and J gave up 6 bases; unmatched junction bases: 7. The length of the CDR3 is 15 residues. Full variable domain (rest looked up from reference TRBV7-9 and TRBJ1-5): DTGVSQNPRHKITKRGQNVTFRCDPISEHNRLYWYRQTLGQGPEFLTYFQNEAQLEKSRLLSDRFSAERPKGSFSTLEIQRTEQGDSAMYLCASSSTGTGSQPQHFGDGTRLSIL.

This clone was observed once. The J gene is TRBJ1-2, the V gene TRBV27, with 8 nucleotides matching TRBD1. The CDR3 length is 14 residues. V trimming: 6 bases; J trimming: 4 bases; junction bases outside the gene matches: 7. CDR1 is MNHEY, CDR2 SMNVEV, per germline (reference sequence). DNA of the CDR3: TGTGCCAGCAGGATGACAGGGGCAGCCTATGGCTACACCTTC. Its translation is CASRMTGAAYGYTF.

The J gene is TRBJ2-1, the V gene TRBV18; possibly TRBD2 for D (6 bases). The germline gives CDR1 KGHSH, CDR2 LQKENI. Between the trimmed V and J ends, which lost 3 bases and 7 bases, there was a span of 13 bases. The CDR3 spans 14 residues. This chain's CDR3 is CASSPQSGGNEQFF. As DNA, the CDR3 is TGTGCCAGCTCACCCCAGTCCGGGGGAAATGAGCAGTTCTTC.

The chain is built from TRBV19 and TRBJ1-5; D is possibly TRBD1 (5 bases). CDR3 length: 13 amino acids. CDR1 is LNHDA, CDR2 SQIVND, per germline (reference sequence). The V end lost 6 bases, the J end lost 7 bases, and 13 bases lay between the germline ends. The CDR3 nucleotides read TGTGCCAGTAGCCGGGGGGGAAGGCAGCCCCAGCATTTT. Its protein is CASSRGGRQPQHF.

Many counts were recorded for this clone. The V and J genes are TRBV9 and TRBJ2-1, with 10 bases that match TRBD1. The CDR3 extends over 19 amino acids. The V and J ends lost 3 bases and 4 bases, in that order; junction bases with no gene match: 16. Looked up from germline, CDR1 is SGDLS and CDR2 is YYNGEE. CDR3 in DNA: TGTGCCAGCAGCGCCCGTGCGGGACAGGGGAATGATCCATACAATGAGCAGTTCTTC. Translated, it gives CASSARAGQGNDPYNEQFF.

The chain uses TRBV7-2 and TRBJ1-5; D unresolved. Trimming left V 1 base short and J 3 bases short, with 10 bases between. Per germline, CDR1 SGHTA and CDR2 FQGNSA. CDR3 length: 15 amino acids. DNA for the CDR3: TGTGCCAGCAGCTTAGACGGTCCTGTCAATCAGCCCCAGCATTTT. Its protein is CASSLDGPVNQPQHF.

The chain combines TRBV24-1 with TRBJ2-3; D may be TRBD2 (6 bases). Trimming shortened V by 2 bases and J by 2 bases, and 10 bases separated the two germline ends. Germline CDR1 is KGHDR and CDR2 is SFDVKD. The CDR3 is 15 amino acids. CDR3 sequence: CATSDSGGVTDTQYF. DNA for the CDR3: TGTGCCACCAGTGATTCGGGCGGGGTCACAGATACGCAGTATTTT.

This CDR3 is CASSRRTAENTEAFF. In DNA form, the CDR3 reads TGCGCCAGCAGCCGGAGGACAGCGGAGAACACTGAAGCTTTCTTT. The chain has TRBV5-1 and TRBJ1-1; the D gene is possibly TRBD1 (6 bases). The CDR3 length is 15 residues. The V end was cut by 4 bases, the J end by 1 base, with 14 bases between. The V gene's germline CDR1 is SGHRS and CDR2 YFSETQ.

The gene calls are TRBV2 and TRBJ2-4, with D possibly TRBD1 on 6 matching bases. Between the trimmed V and J ends, which lost 6 bases and 8 bases, there was a span of 11 bases. The V gene's germline CDR1 is SNHLY and CDR2 FYNNEI. The CDR3 loop spans 12 amino acids. CDR3 nucleotide sequence: TGTGCCAGCAGACAGGGTGTGGACATTCAGTACTTC. It encodes CASRQGVDIQYF.

The chain uses TRBV4-3 and TRBJ1-2; D not certain. The germline gives CDR1 LGHNA, CDR2 YSLEER. Trimming removed 0 bases at V and 5 bases at J, with 10 bases between. The CDR3 extends over 14 amino acids. The CDR3 DNA reads TGCGCCAGCAGCCAAGATTTGCAGGTTTATGGCTACACCTTC. It codes for CASSQDLQVYGYTF.

Regarding this clone: This sample also contains other DNA sequences that code for the same CDR3. This rearrangement joins TRBV18 to TRBJ1-1, with a possible D match to TRBD1 (5 bases). The CDR3 loop spans 13 amino acids. Germline assignment: CDR1 KGHSH and CDR2 LQKENI. Between the trimmed V and J ends, which lost 6 bases and 1 base, there was a span of 9 bases. The CDR3 reads CASSSGGNTEAFF. DNA for the CDR3: TGTGCCAGCTCCTCCGGGGGGAACACTGAAGCTTTCTTT.

The rearrangement joins TRBV5-1 to TRBJ1-3, with D possibly matching TRBD1 (5 bases). V was clipped by 5 bases and J by 0 bases, with 15 bases between them. This CDR3 comprises 16 residues. Germline-derived CDR1 and CDR2 are SGHRS and YFSETQ. The CDR3 bases are TGCGCCAGCAGTATAGGGGTGTCCAACTCTGGAAACACCATATATTTT. Its translation: CASSIGVSNSGNTIYF. The full variable domain, its missing parts supplied by reference TRBV5-1 and TRBJ1-3, is KAGVTQTPRYLIKTRGQQVTLSCSPISGHRSVSWYQQTPGQGLQFLFEYFSETQRNKGNFPGRFSGRQFSNSRSEMNVSTLELGDSALYLCASSIGVSNSGNTIYFGEGSWLTVV.

This clone is a singleton in its sample. The chain links TRBV6-5 to TRBJ1-2, with D maybe TRBD1 (6 bases). The CDR3 has 15 residues. The V end was cut by 6 bases, the J end by 4 bases, with 18 bases between. Germline V CDR1 and CDR2: MNHEY, SVGAGI. Here the CDR3 DNA reads TGTGCCAGCAGCCGGGACACTCCAACCCTCTATGGCTACACCTTC. It is translated as CASSRDTPTLYGYTF.

The chain is built from TRBV7-2 and TRBJ2-1, with 11 bases that match TRBD2. J lost 9 bases, V lost 4 bases, and 14 bases had no gene match. CDR1 and CDR2 from the germline V gene are SGHTA and FQGNSA. CDR3 length: 17 amino acids. This CDR3 is CASSSDLAGGARGEQFF. CDR3 bases: TGTGCCAGCAGCTCCGATCTAGCGGGGGGCGCGAGGGGTGAGCAGTTCTTC.

The chain uses TRBV7-2 and TRBJ1-4; 9 nucleotides align to TRBD1. The germline CDR1 and CDR2 sequences are SGHTA and FQGNSA. The V segment lost 5 bases and the J segment 6 bases; nucleotides outside the gene matches: 4. The CDR3 loop spans 14 amino acids. The CDR3 DNA follows: TGTGCCAGCAGCGAAGGGACAGGGCATGAAAAACTGTTTTTT. Protein sequence: CASSEGTGHEKLFF.

This chain connects TRBV10-3 to TRBJ2-2; 9 positions agree with TRBD2. The V segment lost 10 bases and the J segment 7 bases; nucleotides outside the gene matches: 10. Germline V CDR1 and CDR2: ENHRY, SYGVKD. The CDR3 loop spans 14 amino acids. This chain's CDR3 is CATSFSGSGGELFF. CDR3 nucleotide sequence: TGTGCCACCTCCTTTAGCGGGAGCGGCGGGGAGCTGTTTTTT.

This clone was counted between two and nine times. The chain joins TRBV28 to TRBJ2-2; 10 positions agree with TRBD1. The CDR3 has 15 residues. V lost 5 bases to trimming and J lost 9 bases; unmatched junction nucleotides: 9. Germline V CDR1 and CDR2: MDHEN, SYDVKM. This CDR3 reads CASSPPGQGHRELFF. DNA of the CDR3: TGTGCCAGCAGTCCCCCGGGACAGGGGCATAGGGAGCTGTTTTTT.